This is a list of T cell receptor beta chains from one sample in a study of blood T cell repertoires in COVID-19. TCRdb keeps only in-frame clones here, not all; method: immunoSEQ multiplex PCR. The repertoire holds fewer than 45,000 clones, with 70% to 80% as singletons. Source material: peripheral blood. All receptors come from a man in his 70s with acute or convalescent COVID-19. Each CDR3 is given with its conserved first and last residue. The D gene is left open where the match is weak. Some rows have no size entry. The others give once, few or many, or a class for an expanded clone.

size: few; D: -; V: TRBV4-1; J: TRBJ2-7; DNA: TGCGCCAGCGCGCCGGGACTCAGTGTGAGGTACGAGCAGTACTTC; CDR3: CASAPGLSVRYEQYF
size: -; D: -; V: TRBV10-2; J: TRBJ1-5; DNA: TGCGCCAGCAGTGCCCTTCAAGGGGGATCCGGGGGCAATCAGCCCCAGCATTTT; CDR3: CASSALQGGSGGNQPQHF
size: -; D: -; V: TRBV30; J: TRBJ1-5; DNA: TGTGCCTGGAGTGTAACTGGGAGTCAGCCCCAGCATTTT; CDR3: CAWSVTGSQPQHF
size: -; D: TRBD2; V: TRBV5-1; J: TRBJ2-2; DNA: TGCGCCAGCAGCTTGGGACTAGCGGGGGCCCTATCCACCGGGGAGCTGTTTTTT; CDR3: CASSLGLAGALSTGELFF
size: -; D: TRBD1; V: TRBV7-2; J: TRBJ1-2; DNA: TGTGCCAGCAGCTCGTACAGGGGGAATGGCTACACCTTC; CDR3: CASSSYRGNGYTF
size: -; D: -; V: TRBV3-1/TRBV3-2; J: TRBJ2-2; DNA: TGTGCCAGCAGCCCCACTAAGGGGGCGAACACCGGGGAGCTGTTTTTT; CDR3: CASSPTKGANTGELFF
size: -; D: -; V: TRBV5-1; J: TRBJ1-1; DNA: TGCGCCAGCAGCTTGATTTCGGGGGGCAGGGCTGAAGCTTTCTTT; CDR3: CASSLISGGRAEAFF
size: -; D: TRBD1; V: TRBV7-3; J: TRBJ2-7; DNA: TGTGCCAGCAGCCCCTCGGGACAGGGGGTCTACGAGCAGTACTTC; CDR3: CASSPSGQGVYEQYF
size: -; D: TRBD1; V: TRBV5-1; J: TRBJ1-2; DNA: TGCGCCAGCAGCCCTGGGACAGCCAACTATGGCTACACCTTC; CDR3: CASSPGTANYGYTF
size: -; D: -; V: TRBV5-6; J: TRBJ1-3; DNA: TGTGCCAGCAGCTTGGGGGCACACTCTGGAAACACCATATATTTT; CDR3: CASSLGAHSGNTIYF
size: -; D: TRBD1; V: TRBV10-3; J: TRBJ1-5; DNA: TGTGCCATCAGTGAAGACAGGGAGTCTGCCCAGCATTTT; CDR3: CAISEDRESAQHF
size: few; D: -; V: TRBV7-6; J: TRBJ2-3; DNA: TGTGCCAGCACCCTTACGAAGGAGGGCGGACCAGATACGCAGTATTTT; CDR3: CASTLTKEGGPDTQYF
size: -; D: TRBD1; V: TRBV7-9; J: TRBJ2-1; DNA: TGTGCCAGCAGCACGTACAGGGGGCAGAACAATGAGCAGTTCTTC; CDR3: CASSTYRGQNNEQFF
size: -; D: -; V: TRBV5-1; J: TRBJ1-3; DNA: TGCGCCAGCAGCTTGGGTGACAACGGAAACACCATATATTTT; CDR3: CASSLGDNGNTIYF
size: -; D: -; V: TRBV6-6; J: TRBJ1-1; DNA: TGTGCCAGCAGGCTACCCGGGGAGAACACTGAAGCTTTCTTT; CDR3: CASRLPGENTEAFF
size: -; D: -; V: TRBV9; J: TRBJ1-3; DNA: TGTGCCAGCAGCGTAGGAAGTGTGGTAGACACCATATATTTT; CDR3: CASSVGSVVDTIYF
size: -; D: TRBD1; V: TRBV12-3/TRBV12-4; J: TRBJ1-2; DNA: TGTGCCAGCAGTTTCCCGGGACAGAGATTCTACACCTTC; CDR3: CASSFPGQRFYTF
size: -; D: TRBD1; V: TRBV29-1; J: TRBJ2-7; DNA: TGCAGCGTGAAAACTGGGACAGGAGGAATCTACGAGCAGTACTTC; CDR3: CSVKTGTGGIYEQYF
size: -; D: -; V: TRBV7-2; J: TRBJ1-5; DNA: TGTGCCAGCAGCCCCCAACACAGGGAAGGTCAGCCCCAGCATTTT; CDR3: CASSPQHREGQPQHF
size: -; D: -; V: TRBV5-4; J: TRBJ2-1; DNA: TGTGCCAGCAGTTATGGAGGGTCGAGGTCCTACAATGAGCAGTTCTTC; CDR3: CASSYGGSRSYNEQFF
size: -; D: TRBD1; V: TRBV2; J: TRBJ1-2; DNA: TGTGCCAGCAGACTTAGGGACAGCCCTAACTATGGCTACACCTTC; CDR3: CASRLRDSPNYGYTF
size: -; D: -; V: TRBV29-1; J: TRBJ1-1; DNA: TGCAGCGTAGCGGACAGAGGGACTGAAGCTTTCTTT; CDR3: CSVADRGTEAFF
size: -; D: TRBD2; V: TRBV6-1; J: TRBJ2-3; DNA: TGTGCCAGCAGTGTACGGACTAGCGGGGCGACAGATACGCAGTATTTT; CDR3: CASSVRTSGATDTQYF
size: -; D: -; V: TRBV6-6; J: TRBJ2-2; DNA: TGTGCCAGCAGTTACGGCAGGGGAGGGAACGGGGAGCTGTTTTTT; CDR3: CASSYGRGGNGELFF
size: -; D: TRBD1; V: TRBV4-1; J: TRBJ1-4; DNA: TGCGCCAGCAGCCACAAGGGACAGTTCAATCCTGTAGGTAATGAAAAACTGTTTTTT; CDR3: CASSHKGQFNPVGNEKLFF
size: -; D: -; V: TRBV27; J: TRBJ2-2; DNA: TGTGCCAGCAGTTTGGGACTTTCATCGAACACCGGGGAGCTGTTTTTT; CDR3: CASSLGLSSNTGELFF
size: -; D: -; V: TRBV2; J: TRBJ1-1; DNA: TGTGCCAGCACCCGACAGGACGGCGCGGTCACTGAAGCTTTCTTT; CDR3: CASTRQDGAVTEAFF
size: -; D: TRBD1; V: TRBV27; J: TRBJ1-2; DNA: TGTGCCAGCAGTTCGGGACAGGGAGGCTACGGCTACACCTTC; CDR3: CASSSGQGGYGYTF
size: -; D: -; V: TRBV18; J: TRBJ1-1; DNA: TGTGCCAGCTCACCAGGGTCGGGTTCCTCTGAAGCTTTCTTT; CDR3: CASSPGSGSSEAFF
size: once; D: -; V: TRBV5-5; J: TRBJ1-2; DNA: TGTGCCAGCAGCCGGGACACCGGGACGTCTTTCTATGGCTACACCTTC; CDR3: CASSRDTGTSFYGYTF
size: few; D: -; V: TRBV2; J: TRBJ1-6; DNA: TGTGCCAGCAGGGGGTCAGGAGGCTCACCCCTCCACTTT; CDR3: CASRGSGGSPLHF
size: -; D: -; V: TRBV7-8; J: TRBJ1-2; DNA: TGTGCCAGCAGCGAACGGACAGACGTATATGGCTACACCTTC; CDR3: CASSERTDVYGYTF
size: -; D: -; V: TRBV25-1; J: TRBJ2-1; DNA: TGTGCCAGCAGTGAACAGGGCTATGAGCAGTTCTTC; CDR3: CASSEQGYEQFF
size: once; D: TRBD2; V: TRBV27; J: TRBJ2-7; DNA: TGTGCCAGCAGTTTGGGGAGGGGAAGCCACGAGCAGTACTTC; CDR3: CASSLGRGSHEQYF
size: -; D: TRBD1; V: TRBV6-5; J: TRBJ1-1; DNA: TGTGCCAGCAGTTACAAGGGGGCCGAGAACACTGAAGCTTTCTTT; CDR3: CASSYKGAENTEAFF
size: -; D: TRBD1; V: TRBV5-4; J: TRBJ2-2; DNA: TGTGCCAGCAGCTTACAGGGGAGCACCGGGGAGCTGTTTTTT; CDR3: CASSLQGSTGELFF
size: few; D: -; V: TRBV4-1; J: TRBJ1-5; DNA: TGCGCCAGCAGCCAAGATTCAGGGAATAGCAATCAGCCCCAGCATTTT; CDR3: CASSQDSGNSNQPQHF
size: -; D: -; V: TRBV29-1; J: TRBJ1-1; DNA: TGCAGCGTTGAAGGGGAGGGGTACAGGGAGAACACTGAAGCTTTCTTT; CDR3: CSVEGEGYRENTEAFF
size: -; D: TRBD1; V: TRBV27; J: TRBJ2-5; DNA: TGTGCCAGCAGTTTCCCCGGGACAGGGGCGGAGACCCAGTACTTC; CDR3: CASSFPGTGAETQYF
size: -; D: -; V: TRBV10-3; J: TRBJ2-7; DNA: TGTGCCATCATGGGCATCAGGGGCCGGTCCCTGGAGCAGTACTTC; CDR3: CAIMGIRGRSLEQYF
size: -; D: -; V: TRBV21-1; J: TRBJ2-3; DNA: TGTGCCAGCAGCCCTCTATTTGGGGTCTCGGGGATCCGCACAGATACGCAGTATTTT; CDR3: CASSPLFGVSGIRTDTQYF
size: -; D: -; V: TRBV6-4; J: TRBJ1-1; DNA: TGTGCCAGCAGTGAGGGTATAGGGAGCACTGAAGCTTTCTTT; CDR3: CASSEGIGSTEAFF
size: -; D: TRBD1; V: TRBV7-3; J: TRBJ1-1; DNA: TGTGCCAGCAGCTTTACAGGGGGCGGCACTGAAGCTTTCTTT; CDR3: CASSFTGGGTEAFF
size: few; D: TRBD1; V: TRBV6-5; J: TRBJ1-5; DNA: TGTGCCAGCCATCGACAGGGACTTGAACAGCCCCAGCATTTT; CDR3: CASHRQGLEQPQHF
size: -; D: -; V: TRBV25-1; J: TRBJ1-2; DNA: TGTGCCAGATGTATTCCAGGGAACTATGGCTACACCTTC; CDR3: CARCIPGNYGYTF
size: -; D: TRBD1; V: TRBV19; J: TRBJ1-2; DNA: TGTGCCAGTAGGAACAGGGGGTTAGACTATGGCTACACCTTC; CDR3: CASRNRGLDYGYTF
size: once; D: TRBD1; V: TRBV27; J: TRBJ1-3; DNA: TGTGCCAGCAGTCGACAGGGGGCTGGAGGAAACACCATATATTTT; CDR3: CASSRQGAGGNTIYF
size: -; D: -; V: TRBV19; J: TRBJ1-1; DNA: TGTGCCAGTAGTGCCTGGACAGCTAACACTGAAGCTTTCTTT; CDR3: CASSAWTANTEAFF
size: -; D: -; V: TRBV19; J: TRBJ2-2; DNA: TGTGCCAGTAGTGCAGGGAAGGTAACCGGGGAGCTGTTTTTT; CDR3: CASSAGKVTGELFF
size: once; D: -; V: TRBV7-9; J: TRBJ1-3; DNA: TGTGCCACGGACAAGGATCGCTCTGGAAACACCATATATTTT; CDR3: CATDKDRSGNTIYF
size: -; D: -; V: TRBV2; J: TRBJ2-7; DNA: TGTGCCAGCAGTATTGGGGACACCGTCTACGAGCAGTACTTC; CDR3: CASSIGDTVYEQYF
size: -; D: TRBD1; V: TRBV5-4; J: TRBJ2-7; DNA: TGTGCCAGCAGCCGGGACAGTGTTTTAACCTACGAGCAGTACTTC; CDR3: CASSRDSVLTYEQYF
size: medium-sized; D: TRBD2; V: TRBV19; J: TRBJ2-3; DNA: TGTGCCAGTAGTATGGGACTAGCGGGGGGTGCAGATACGCAGTATTTT; CDR3: CASSMGLAGGADTQYF